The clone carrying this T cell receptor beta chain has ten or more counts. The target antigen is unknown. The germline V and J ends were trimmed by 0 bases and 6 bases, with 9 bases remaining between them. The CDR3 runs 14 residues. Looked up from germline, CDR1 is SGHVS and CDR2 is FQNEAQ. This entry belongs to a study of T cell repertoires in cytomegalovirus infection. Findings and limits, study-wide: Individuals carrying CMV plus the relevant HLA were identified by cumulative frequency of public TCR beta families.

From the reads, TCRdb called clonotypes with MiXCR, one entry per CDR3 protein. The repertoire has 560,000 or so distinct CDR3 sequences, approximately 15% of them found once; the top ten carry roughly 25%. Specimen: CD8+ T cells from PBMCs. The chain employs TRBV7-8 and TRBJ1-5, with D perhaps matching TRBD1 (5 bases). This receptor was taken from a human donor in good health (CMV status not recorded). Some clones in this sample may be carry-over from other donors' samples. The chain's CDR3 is CASSLARGGQPQHF. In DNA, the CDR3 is TGTGCCAGCAGCTTAGCAAGGGGCGGTCAGCCCCAGCATTTT. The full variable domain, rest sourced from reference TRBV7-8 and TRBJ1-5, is GAGVSQSPRYKVAKRGQDVALRCDPISGHVSLFWYQQALGQGPEFLTYFQNEAQLDKSGLPSDRFFAERPEGSVSTLKIQRTQQEDSAVYLCASSLARGGQPQHFGDGTRLSIL.